This TCR beta chain was documented in a study of post-analysis software for immune sequencing data (dated by TCRdb to about 2015). Broadly, across the study: Recorded disease courses included relapsing-remitting, secondary progressive and progressive-relapsing multiple sclerosis, with some patients lacking subtype annotation. Patient repertoires were compared against around 10 previously published healthy control repertoires from donors aged roughly 6 to 27 years. A subset of samples was prepared in parallel using single-end sample barcoding, then pooled and co-amplified after Illumina adapter ligation. What the work shows at the level of the full study, not this receptor alone: Significantly lower normalized Chao1 diversity was found in multiple sclerosis patients than in controls, suggesting substantial peripheral T-cell clonal expansion. The control group was slightly older than the multiple sclerosis patient group. Significantly higher frequencies in patients than in controls were found for about 5 TRBV segments, including TRBV5-6, TRBV5-1 and TRBV20-1. When samples were clustered directly using the F measure, samples prepared in the same batch co-clustered strongly, which prompted a batch-effect correction.

Receptor libraries were prepared by PCR. The run used an Illumina HiSeq 2500. To reduce PCR and sequencing biases, unique molecular identifiers were incorporated into the TCR beta cDNA libraries. About 500,000 cDNA molecules were obtained per 1 to 10 million input T cells, so each molecule approximated one T cell. The same protocol used for the earlier healthy control dataset was applied to prepare and sequence the patient libraries. Within a given batch, samples were prepared together, multiplexed and sequenced on the same HiSeq lane. As for the original processing: Raw barcoded reads were processed with MIGEC, discarding single-read molecular identifier groups before consensus assembly and CDR3 extraction. VDJtools was used for post-analysis of the clonotype tables, with diversity normalized by down-sampling every dataset to the smallest sample size. To correct batch-related cross-sample contamination, repertoire overlap clustering matched CDR3 amino acid sequences but not nucleotide sequences. TCRdb's own reprocessing of the public reads used fastp at Q25 and MiXCR and kept productive beta chains. Rows with a matching CDR3 protein are joined into one entry that keeps the most common DNA and genes. The V and J calls were not made by the authors but by TCRdb's processing. The sample table records roughly 670,000 distinct CDR3 sequences; 59% of these occur just once. The ten largest clones add up to around 10% of the sample.

At the junction V is shortened by 6 bases and J by 0 bases, with 8 bases in between. The CDR3 contains 13 residues, cysteine and phenylalanine counted. Solely the CDR3 DNA is kept, with 39 bases framed from the first base. The germline V gene provides CDR1 MNHEY and CDR2 SVGAGI. To demonstrate the VDJtools post-analysis software, the study profiled TCR beta repertoires from the peripheral blood of about 13 young patients with multiple sclerosis. The multiple sclerosis patients were children and adolescents ranging in age from roughly 6 to 15 years. Remarks on this clonotype: Its target antigen remains unknown. No clone much larger than this one lies a single base away; base qualities are absent.

The chain uses TRBV6-5 and TRBJ1-1; the D gene cannot be resolved reliably. The origin of this receptor is a girl aged 2-9 years with multiple sclerosis. The sample taken for sequencing was blood. Read as DNA, the sequence is TGTGCCAGCAGCCGAGTAATGAACACTGAAGCTTTCTTT. This encodes CASSRVMNTEAFF.